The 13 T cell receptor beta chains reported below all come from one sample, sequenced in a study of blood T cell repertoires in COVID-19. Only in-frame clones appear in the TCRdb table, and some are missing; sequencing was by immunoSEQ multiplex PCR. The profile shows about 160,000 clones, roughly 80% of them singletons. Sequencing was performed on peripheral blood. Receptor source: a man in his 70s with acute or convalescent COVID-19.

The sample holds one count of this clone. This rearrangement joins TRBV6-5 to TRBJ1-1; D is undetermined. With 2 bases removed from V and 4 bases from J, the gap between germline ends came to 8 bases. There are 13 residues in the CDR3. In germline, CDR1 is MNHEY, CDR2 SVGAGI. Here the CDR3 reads CASSYRPGTEAFF. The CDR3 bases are TGTGCCAGCAGTTACCGTCCGGGCACTGAAGCTTTCTTT.

The CDR3 region is CASRRQDREAFF. The CDR3, as DNA: TGTGCCAGCAGACGACAGGACCGTGAAGCTTTCTTT. The chain uses TRBV12-3 or TRBV12-4 and TRBJ1-1; a weak D match, TRBD1 (6 bases). With 6 bases removed from V and 7 bases from J, the gap between germline ends came to 12 bases. This CDR3 region has 12 residues.

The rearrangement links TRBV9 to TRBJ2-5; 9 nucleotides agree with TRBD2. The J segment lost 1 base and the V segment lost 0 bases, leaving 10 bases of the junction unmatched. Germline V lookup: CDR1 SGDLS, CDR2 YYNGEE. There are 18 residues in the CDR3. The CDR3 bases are TGTGCCAGCAGCGTAGAAGGTAGCGGGGGACCAATCCAAGAGACCCAGTACTTC. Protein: CASSVEGSGGPIQETQYF.

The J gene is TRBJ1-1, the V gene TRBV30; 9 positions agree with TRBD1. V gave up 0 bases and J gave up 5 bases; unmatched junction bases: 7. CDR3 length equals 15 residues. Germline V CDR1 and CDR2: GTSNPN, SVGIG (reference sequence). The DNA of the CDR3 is TGTGCCTGGAGTGTACAGTGGACAGGGGAAACTGAAGCTTTCTTT. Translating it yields CAWSVQWTGETEAFF.

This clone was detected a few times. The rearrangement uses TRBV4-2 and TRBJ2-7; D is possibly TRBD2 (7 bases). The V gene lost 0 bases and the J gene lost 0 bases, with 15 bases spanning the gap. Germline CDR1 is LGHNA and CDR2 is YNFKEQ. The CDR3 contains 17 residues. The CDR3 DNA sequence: TGTGCCAGCAGCCAAGATCGGGGGGCGGGGAGCTCCTACGAGCAGTACTTC. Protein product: CASSQDRGAGSSYEQYF.

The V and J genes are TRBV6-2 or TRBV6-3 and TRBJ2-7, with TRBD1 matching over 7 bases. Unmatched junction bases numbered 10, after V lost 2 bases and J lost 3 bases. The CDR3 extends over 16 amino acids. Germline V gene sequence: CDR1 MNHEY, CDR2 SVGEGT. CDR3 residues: CASSYQPGDSRYEQYF. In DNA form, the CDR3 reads TGTGCCAGCAGTTACCAACCCGGGGACAGCCGCTACGAGCAGTACTTC.

CDR3 region: CSVEGSRTYEQYF. The CDR3 DNA is TGCAGCGTTGAAGGTTCTAGAACCTACGAGCAGTACTTC. This chain joins TRBV29-1 and TRBJ2-7; no firm D call. The CDR3 is 13 residues long. Between the trimmed V and J ends, which lost 1 base and 2 bases, there was a span of 9 bases. The germline CDR1 and CDR2 sequences are SQVTM and ANQGSEA.

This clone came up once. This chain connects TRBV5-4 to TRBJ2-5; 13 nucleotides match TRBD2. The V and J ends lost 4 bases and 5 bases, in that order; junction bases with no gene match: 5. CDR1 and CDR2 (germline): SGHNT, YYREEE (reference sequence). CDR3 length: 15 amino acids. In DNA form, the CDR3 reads TGTGCCAGCAGCAGGGGACTAGCGGGACTGGAGACCCAGTACTTC. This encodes CASSRGLAGLETQYF.

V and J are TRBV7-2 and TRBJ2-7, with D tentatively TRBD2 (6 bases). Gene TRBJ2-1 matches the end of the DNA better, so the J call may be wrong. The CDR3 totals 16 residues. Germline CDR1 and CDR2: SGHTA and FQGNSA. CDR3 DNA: TGTGCCAGCAGCCGTAGAAGCGGGCGGCTGAACAATGAGCAGTTCTTC. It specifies CASSRRSGRLNNEQFF.

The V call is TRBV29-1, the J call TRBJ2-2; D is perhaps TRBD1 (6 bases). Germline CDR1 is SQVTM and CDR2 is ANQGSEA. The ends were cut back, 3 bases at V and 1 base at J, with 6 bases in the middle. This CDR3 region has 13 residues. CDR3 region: CSVDRGNTGELFF. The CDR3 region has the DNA TGCAGCGTTGACAGGGGGAACACCGGGGAGCTGTTTTTT.

CDR3 region: CASSQERLVNQPQHF. The CDR3 DNA reads TGCGCCAGCAGCCAAGAAAGGCTAGTAAATCAGCCCCAGCATTTT. The V gene is TRBV4-1, the J gene TRBJ1-5; D remains unclear. V shed 0 bases and J shed 4 bases, with 10 bases lying between them. The CDR3 loop spans 15 amino acids. Germline-derived CDR1 and CDR2 are MGHRA and YSYEKL.

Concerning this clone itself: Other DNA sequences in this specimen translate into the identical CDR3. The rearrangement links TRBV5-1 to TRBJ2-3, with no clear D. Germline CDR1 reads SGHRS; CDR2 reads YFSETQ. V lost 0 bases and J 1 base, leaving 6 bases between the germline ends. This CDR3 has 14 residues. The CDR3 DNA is TGCGCCAGCAGCTTGGACCGGGGCACAGATACGCAGTATTTT. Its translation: CASSLDRGTDTQYF.

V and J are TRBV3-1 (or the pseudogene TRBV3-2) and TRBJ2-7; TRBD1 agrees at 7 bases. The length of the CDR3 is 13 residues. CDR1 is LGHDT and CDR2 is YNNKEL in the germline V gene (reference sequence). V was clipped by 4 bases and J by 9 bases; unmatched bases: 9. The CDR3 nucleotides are TGTGCCAGCAGCCCCCTGGAGACAGGGATGCAGTACTTC. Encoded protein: CASSPLETGMQYF.